This passage covers 20 T cell receptor beta chains from one sample sequenced in a study of a mutant IDH1 vaccine in newly diagnosed glioma. No antigen has been assigned to these receptors. Time point specified: week 5, during vaccination. A single vaccine dose contained 300 ug of mutant IDH1 20-mer peptide, and topical imiquimod was used with it. The data were produced by immunoSEQ multiplex PCR, yet TCRdb's version contains in-frame clones alone and is incomplete. The sample includes 45,000 to 65,000 clones, roughly 80% of them seen just once. The sequencing here drew on PBMCs, taken from a glioma patient whose treatment included an IDH1 peptide vaccine. All receptors come from a woman aged 18-35 years with glioma. Some clones in this sample may be carry-over from other donors' samples.

The V gene is TRBV29-1, the J gene TRBJ2-7; 7 positions agree with TRBD1. The CDR3 consists of 13 residues. Trimming at V came to 6 bases and at J to 4 bases, leaving 9 bases not matched to a gene. CDR1 SQVTM and CDR2 ANQGSEA come from the germline V gene. The chain's CDR3 is CSVPGQSFYEQYF. CDR3 nucleotide sequence: TGCAGCGTACCGGGACAGAGTTTTTACGAGCAGTACTTC.

The chain carries TRBV7-2 and TRBJ2-1; unclear D gene. Germline CDR1 reads SGHTA; CDR2 reads FQGNSA. The CDR3 length is 11 residues. Trimming took off 7 bases at V and 5 bases at J, with 6 bases between the two ends. DNA of the CDR3: TGTGCCAGCATCCTCCACAATGAGCAGTTCTTC. This translates into CASILHNEQFF.

The chain joins TRBV2 to TRBJ1-2; D may be TRBD1 (6 bases). Deletions cut 6 bases from V and 4 bases from J, with 18 bases between. The CDR3 sequence is 15 residues long. CDR1 is SNHLY and CDR2 is FYNNEI in the germline V gene. Here the CDR3 reads CASSSRTALGYGYTF. The CDR3 coding sequence is TGTGCCAGCAGCAGCCGGACAGCATTGGGCTATGGCTACACCTTC.

The chain joins TRBV6-1 to TRBJ1-5, with a tentative D call TRBD1 (5 bases). Germline V CDR1 and CDR2: MNHNS, SASEGT. The V and J ends lost 6 bases and 6 bases respectively, with 15 bases between them. The CDR3 covers 14 residues. CDR3: CASRGGQGGQPQHF. Written as DNA, the CDR3 is TGTGCCAGCAGGGGGGGTCAGGGAGGTCAGCCCCAGCATTTT.

The chain links TRBV7-9 to TRBJ2-7; D not resolved. The V gene lost 6 bases and the J gene lost 2 bases, with 5 bases spanning the gap. Germline assignment: CDR1 SEHNR and CDR2 FQNEAQ (reference sequence). CDR3 length equals 11 residues. The CDR3 region is CASSYTYEQYF. CDR3 nucleotide sequence: TGTGCCAGCAGTTACACCTACGAGCAGTACTTC.

The CDR3 loop reads CASTLGTGVEEQYF. The DNA of the CDR3 is TGTGCCAGCACACTGGGGACAGGGGTCGAGGAGCAGTACTTC. The V and J genes are TRBV7-9 and TRBJ2-7, with 10 nucleotides matching TRBD1. Trimming took 7 bases from V and 7 from J; bases not matched to a gene: 10. CDR1 is SEHNR and CDR2 is FQNEAQ in the germline V gene (reference sequence). The CDR3 sequence is 14 residues long. The variable domain in full, completed from reference TRBV7-9 and TRBJ2-7, reads DTGVSQNPRHKITKRGQNVTFRCDPISEHNRLYWYRQTLGQGPEFLTYFQNEAQLEKSRLLSDRFSAERPKGSFSTLEIQRTEQGDSAMYLCASTLGTGVEEQYFGPGTRLTVT.

This clone has only one observation. The rearrangement links TRBV5-6 to TRBJ2-3; tentatively, D is TRBD2 (6 bases). Trimming shortened V by 2 bases and J by 10 bases, and 14 bases separated the two germline ends. The germline gives CDR1 SGHDT, CDR2 YYEEEE. The CDR3 is 13 amino acids. CDR3 loop: CASSLPGAEAQYF. The CDR3 nucleotides are TGTGCCAGCAGCTTACCGGGAGCAGAGGCGCAGTATTTT. The full variable domain, completed using reference TRBV5-6 and TRBJ2-3, is DAGVTQSPTHLIKTRGQQVTLRCSPKSGHDTVSWYQQALGQGPQFIFQYYEEEERQRGNFPDRFSGHQFPNYSSELNVNALLLGDSALYLCASSLPGAEAQYFGPGTRLTVL.

The chain recombines TRBV27 with TRBJ1-5; 10 bases are a match to TRBD1. The CDR3 is 17 residues long. CDR1 MNHEY and CDR2 SMNVEV come from the germline V gene (reference sequence). With V trimmed by 5 bases and J by 2 bases, 9 bases remained unmatched. The CDR3 reads CASSARTGGMGNQPQHF. CDR3 bases: TGTGCCAGCAGTGCCCGGACAGGGGGAATGGGCAATCAGCCCCAGCATTTT.

The genes are TRBV6-5 and TRBJ1-5; a weak D match, TRBD1 (5 bases). The CDR3 is 14 residues long. V lost 4 bases and J lost 1, with 8 bases in between. The germline V gene encodes CDR1 MNHEY and CDR2 SVGAGI. The CDR3 spells CASSSGASNQPQHF. CDR3 nucleotides: TGTGCCAGCAGTTCCGGGGCGAGCAATCAGCCCCAGCATTTT.

The CDR3: CASSLSIIHEQYF. CDR3 DNA sequence: TGTGCCAGCAGTCTCTCTATTATCCACGAGCAGTACTTC. This chain connects TRBV27 to TRBJ2-7, with D unclear. The germline V and J ends were trimmed by 5 bases and 5 bases, with 13 bases remaining between them. The V gene's germline CDR1 is MNHEY and CDR2 SMNVEV (reference sequence). The CDR3 consists of 13 residues.

This rearrangement joins TRBV25-1 to TRBJ2-6; D not certain. V dropped 2 bases and J dropped 0 bases, with 2 bases sitting between them. Germline CDR1 MGHDK, CDR2 SYGVNS. CDR3 length: 14 residues. The CDR3 is CASSETSGANVLTF. As DNA, the CDR3 is TGTGCCAGCAGTGAAACCTCTGGGGCCAACGTCCTGACTTTC. The variable domain in full, completed from reference TRBV25-1 and TRBJ2-6, reads EADIYQTPRYLVIGTGKKITLECSQTMGHDKMYWYQQDPGMELHLIHYSYGVNSTEKGDLSSESTVSRIRTEHFPLTLESARPSHTSQYLCASSETSGANVLTFGAGSRLTVL.

The rearrangement links TRBV5-4 to TRBJ1-5; 11 nucleotides line up with TRBD1. The CDR3 is 18 amino acids. V was pared by 2 bases and J by 2 bases, with 9 bases of the junction left unmatched. In germline, CDR1 is SGHNT, CDR2 YYREEE (reference sequence). CDR3 in DNA: TGTGCCAGCAGCTTTGGGGGACAGGGGGGATCGGGCAATCAGCCCCAGCATTTT. It encodes CASSFGGQGGSGNQPQHF. Full variable domain (missing parts from reference TRBV5-4 and TRBJ1-5): ETGVTQSPTHLIKTRGQQVTLRCSSQSGHNTVSWYQQALGQGPQFIFQYYREEENGRGNFPPRFSGLQFPNYSSELNVNALELDDSALYLCASSFGGQGGSGNQPQHFGDGTRLSIL.

The chain is built from TRBV4-2 and TRBJ1-1; D gene uncertain. Germline values: CDR1 LGHNA, CDR2 YNFKEQ. The CDR3 is 14 amino acids. V lost 1 base and J 0 bases, leaving 6 bases between the germline ends. The CDR3 here is CASSQAAVNTEAFF. CDR3 in DNA: TGTGCCAGCAGCCAAGCGGCTGTGAACACTGAAGCTTTCTTT.

The chain links TRBV9 to TRBJ1-5; D perhaps matches TRBD1 (6 bases). This CDR3 contains 13 residues. From germline, CDR1 is SGDLS and CDR2 YYNGEE. V was cut by 0 bases and J by 7 bases, with 8 bases left in between. CDR3 in DNA: TGTGCCAGCAGCGTAGATCAGGGGCAGCCCCAGCATTTT. Translated: CASSVDQGQPQHF.

The rearrangement uses TRBV9 and TRBJ2-1; a weak D match, TRBD2 (6 bases). CDR3 length: 13 residues. Germline-derived CDR1 and CDR2 are SGDLS and YYNGEE. Trimming shortened V by 4 bases and J by 9 bases, and 14 bases separated the two germline ends. The DNA of the CDR3 is TGTGCCAGCAGCTTGGGCGGACTAACTGAGCAGTTCTTC. This translates into CASSLGGLTEQFF.

The genes are TRBV6-5 and TRBJ1-5; possible D gene TRBD1, 6 bases. Germline V gives CDR1 MNHEY, CDR2 SVGAGI. The V end was cut by 4 bases, the J end by 3 bases, with 16 bases between. The CDR3 contains 16 residues. The CDR3 loop is CASSSTAGVTNQPQHF. CDR3 nucleotide sequence: TGTGCCAGCAGTTCCACCGCAGGGGTAACCAATCAGCCCCAGCATTTT.

V and J are TRBV7-9 and TRBJ2-7, with 12 bases identical to TRBD1. V was pared by 1 base and J by 5 bases, with 9 bases of the junction left unmatched. CDR1 and CDR2 (germline): SEHNR, FQNEAQ (reference sequence). CDR3 length equals 17 residues. The DNA of the CDR3 is TGTGCCAGCAGCTTAGGAGTCGGGGGACAGGGGGCTGACGAGCAGTACTTC. Translation gives CASSLGVGGQGADEQYF.

This clone came up once. V is TRBV7-6 and J is TRBJ2-3, with TRBD1 matching over 7 bases. The CDR3 has 16 amino acids. CDR1 and CDR2 from the germline V gene are SGHVS and FNYEAQ. With V trimmed by 2 bases and J by 5 bases, 10 bases remained unmatched. This CDR3 is CASSLRQGEVGDTQYF. CDR3 nucleotide sequence: TGTGCCAGCAGCTTAAGACAGGGAGAAGTAGGAGATACGCAGTATTTT.

This sequence joins TRBV7-9 and TRBJ1-2, with a tentative D call TRBD1 (5 bases). Trimming pared 1 base from V and 4 bases from J, leaving 13 bases between. Germline V lookup: CDR1 SEHNR, CDR2 FQNEAQ (reference sequence). The CDR3 runs 15 residues. CDR3: CASSLGLGGGYGYTF. The DNA for the CDR3 is TGTGCCAGCAGCTTAGGACTTGGGGGGGGCTATGGCTACACCTTC.

The table lists this clone with a few counts. The genes are TRBV5-1 and TRBJ1-1; D not resolved. Germline CDR1 SGHRS, CDR2 YFSETQ. This CDR3 contains 13 residues. Trimming shortened V by 0 bases and J by 8 bases, and 11 bases separated the two germline ends. The CDR3 spells CASSLETGGEAFF. The CDR3 DNA is TGCGCCAGCAGCTTGGAGACGGGTGGAGAAGCTTTCTTT.